This T cell receptor (beta chain) was obtained from a study of blood T cells in healthy people across ages. Study-level results: Total diversity from one million sequenced T cells was likely underestimated. The fall in TCR beta diversity per million T cells was roughly linear with age.

Germline V CDR1 and CDR2: SGHTA, FQGNSA. J lost 8 bases, V lost 1 base, and 4 bases had no gene match. CDR3 size: 14 residues. Primers used in a second PCR of about 7 to 11 cycles were a sample-barcoded 5' primer and a J-beta primer mix. TCRdb used MiXCR to reprocess the 5' RACE reads, holding one entry per CDR3 protein. The sample carries approximately 850,000 distinct CDR3 sequences, around 43% recorded once. Note on this clonotype: Its specificity is unknown.

The TCR sequence derives from a man in his fifties or sixties in good health. Material: blood. The chain uses TRBV7-2 and TRBJ2-1; 8 bases agree with TRBD2. CDR3 region: CASSLGGGLDEQFF. Written as DNA, the CDR3 is TGTGCCAGCAGCTTAGGCGGGGGGTTGGATGAGCAGTTCTTC.